A selection of T cell receptor beta chains follows, all from one sample in a study of blood T cell repertoires in COVID-19. TCRdb's table, derived via immunoSEQ multiplex PCR, lists solely in-frame clones and lacks some. The sample has about 200,000 clones; 88% are singletons. Sequencing was carried out using peripheral blood. The receptors stem from a man aged 40-50 years with active or convalescent COVID-19. The CDR3 runs from the conserved cysteine through the conserved F or W. Each record gives: CDR3 protein, J gene, clone size, V gene. For some rows the clone size is stated as once, few or many, or as a class when expanded; others skip it.

CDR3aa: CATSRVNQPQHF; j_gene: TRBJ1-5; abundance: NA; v_gene: TRBV7-2
CDR3aa: CASSLGQGANSGANVLTF; j_gene: TRBJ2-6; abundance: NA; v_gene: TRBV7-9
CDR3aa: CASSLVQKRTGDDTEAFF; j_gene: TRBJ1-1; abundance: NA; v_gene: TRBV5-1
CDR3aa: CASSVGEGRTSYGYTF; j_gene: TRBJ1-2; abundance: NA; v_gene: TRBV9
CDR3aa: CASSSPRRGTETQYF; j_gene: TRBJ2-5; abundance: NA; v_gene: TRBV28
CDR3aa: CASSLRSGANYEQYF; j_gene: TRBJ2-7; abundance: few; v_gene: TRBV7-9
CDR3aa: CASSTSNDRGNQPQHF; j_gene: TRBJ1-5; abundance: NA; v_gene: TRBV5-5
CDR3aa: CASSDGGKNTIYF; j_gene: TRBJ1-3; abundance: NA; v_gene: TRBV2
CDR3aa: CASSQVRGLTEAFF; j_gene: TRBJ1-1; abundance: NA; v_gene: TRBV14
CDR3aa: CASSLTAGETEAFF; j_gene: TRBJ1-1; abundance: NA; v_gene: TRBV5-1
CDR3aa: CASSLVAGGLREQFF; j_gene: TRBJ2-1; abundance: NA; v_gene: TRBV13
CDR3aa: CASSEGIAVGADTQYF; j_gene: TRBJ2-3; abundance: NA; v_gene: TRBV9
CDR3aa: CASSLGSTGGFGELFF; j_gene: TRBJ2-2; abundance: NA; v_gene: TRBV5-1
CDR3aa: CASSVEGQRNSPLHF; j_gene: TRBJ1-6; abundance: NA; v_gene: TRBV9
CDR3aa: CASSPWDTGSYEQYF; j_gene: TRBJ2-7; abundance: NA; v_gene: TRBV19
CDR3aa: CASSFLQGADTQYF; j_gene: TRBJ2-3; abundance: once; v_gene: TRBV19
CDR3aa: CATSDRGQGAYNSPLHF; j_gene: TRBJ1-6; abundance: NA; v_gene: TRBV24-1
CDR3aa: CASSRTGALSTDTQYF; j_gene: TRBJ2-3; abundance: NA; v_gene: TRBV6-2/TRBV6-3
CDR3aa: CASSQDWAGMNTEAFF; j_gene: TRBJ1-1; abundance: NA; v_gene: TRBV4-2
CDR3aa: CATSRDVGASPNEQFF; j_gene: TRBJ2-1; abundance: NA; v_gene: TRBV15
CDR3aa: CAWRPKSGGYNEQFF; j_gene: TRBJ2-1; abundance: NA; v_gene: TRBV30
CDR3aa: CSVAGTGGTDTQYF; j_gene: TRBJ2-3; abundance: NA; v_gene: TRBV29-1
CDR3aa: CASSFRRGRYGYTF; j_gene: TRBJ1-2; abundance: NA; v_gene: TRBV28
CDR3aa: CASSIIFAGGKDNEQFF; j_gene: TRBJ2-1; abundance: NA; v_gene: TRBV19
CDR3aa: CSVEGGPSTDTQYF; j_gene: TRBJ2-3; abundance: NA; v_gene: TRBV29-1
CDR3aa: CASSLSDRSVGGHEQYF; j_gene: TRBJ2-7; abundance: NA; v_gene: TRBV11-2
CDR3aa: CAIGLAGGPSDEQYF; j_gene: TRBJ2-7; abundance: once; v_gene: TRBV2
CDR3aa: CASSLDGSSYEQYF; j_gene: TRBJ2-7; abundance: NA; v_gene: TRBV7-9
CDR3aa: CASRTDRETNTGELFF; j_gene: TRBJ2-2; abundance: NA; v_gene: TRBV6-6
CDR3aa: CASREVNEQFF; j_gene: TRBJ2-1; abundance: NA; v_gene: TRBV10-1
CDR3aa: CASSTHKTGDGYTF; j_gene: TRBJ1-2; abundance: NA; v_gene: TRBV19
CDR3aa: CASSLSLGAGRVGNEQFF; j_gene: TRBJ2-1; abundance: NA; v_gene: TRBV5-6
CDR3aa: CASRGEDRAEKLFF; j_gene: TRBJ1-4; abundance: NA; v_gene: TRBV7-2